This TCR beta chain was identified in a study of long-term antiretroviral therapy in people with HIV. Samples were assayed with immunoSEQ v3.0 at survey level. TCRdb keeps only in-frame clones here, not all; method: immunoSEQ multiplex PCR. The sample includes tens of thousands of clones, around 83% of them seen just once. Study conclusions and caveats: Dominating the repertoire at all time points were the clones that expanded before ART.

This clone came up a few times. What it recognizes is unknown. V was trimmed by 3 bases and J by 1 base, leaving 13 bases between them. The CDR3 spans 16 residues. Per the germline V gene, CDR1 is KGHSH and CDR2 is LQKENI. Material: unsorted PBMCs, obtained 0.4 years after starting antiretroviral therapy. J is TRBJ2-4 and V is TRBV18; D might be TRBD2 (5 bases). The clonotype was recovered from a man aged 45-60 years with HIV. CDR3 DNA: TGTGCCAGCTCACCGGGAGTAGCCGGCGCCAAAAACATTCAGTACTTC. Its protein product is CASSPGVAGAKNIQYF.